The sequence of this T cell receptor (beta chain) was determined in a study of cytomegalovirus exposure and HLA in healthy donors (dated by TCRdb to 2016 to 2017). Background on the whole study: An earlier analysis of some 600 of the donors reported 276 Gb of sequence data and roughly 120 million unique TCR beta sequences obtained from some 200 million T cells. Five DR-DQ haplotypes were treated as single units for association and clustering because of strong linkage in the cohort. In a later analysis, previously published TCR beta repertoires from 550 to 750 donors were re-analyzed and high-resolution HLA genotyping was added so that TCR occurrence patterns could be studied. High-throughput TCR immunosequencing, statistical association of individual TCRs with disease status, and machine learning were combined to predict cytomegalovirus infection status. The study used immunosequencing to profile the T cell repertoires of several hundred subjects and linked those repertoires to cytomegalovirus serostatus. To decide whether each TCR beta V gene segment behaved as functional or pseudogenic, an earlier analysis of fewer than 750 of the donors relied on high-throughput TCR beta sequencing. The later analysis used no new phenotypic data to find candidate immune exposures, relying instead on TCR beta sequences and their occurrence across donors. Besides the first cohort of roughly 660 subjects, a separate validation cohort made up of over 95 different subjects was used. Typing coverage varied by locus: about 629-630 donors for A, B, C, DRB1 and DQB1; roughly 520 for DQA1; over 600 for DPA1; approximately 470 for DPB1. Of the 350 to 450 genotyped donors, approximately 83% fell in the genetic ancestry cluster associated with self-reported Caucasian donors. The study aimed to test whether signatures of past pathogen exposure could be identified by cataloging public T cell receptors. Donor age, sex, ethnicity and CMV serostatus were compiled together with the repertoire data. HLA typing included class I and class II loci at four-digit resolution. Among about 400 genotyped donors of the cohort, an average of roughly 230,000 unique TCR beta nucleotide sequences was sequenced per donor, of which roughly 17% were non-productive. About 280 gigabases of sequencing data and approximately 92 million unique TCR sequences made up an early release that covered about 640 HLA-typed donors. Every repertoire in the discovery cohort had been generated on one and the same sequencing platform. In a later genetic analysis, genome-wide SNP genotypes for about 55% of the 666 donors were used, and that subset was treated as a discovery cohort.

The cohort comprised around 700 healthy bone marrow donors. All cohort members were sampled while nominally healthy, although unrecorded immune exposures were likely present. The donor was CMV seropositive and was included in the group of around 300 seropositive cohort members. Every donor gave a peripheral blood sample, and the peripheral blood mononuclear cells from that sample were used for TCR beta sequencing. Genomic DNA extraction from the blood cell samples was performed with the Qiagen DNeasy Blood Extraction Kit. The receptor library was made with the immunoSEQ multiplex PCR assay. A mixture of 60 forward primers for TCR Vbeta segments and 13 reverse primers for TCR Jbeta segments was used in the multiplex PCR. The CDR3 region of rearranged TCR beta genes was amplified from genomic DNA with a multiplex PCR assay. On the Illumina HiSeq System, the amplified TCR beta libraries were sequenced as 87-base-pair reads. On the study's bioinformatics: A later analysis counted about 80 million unique TCR beta chains across the approximately 700 repertoires, and around 9.9 million of these chains were shared by at least two donors. Raw reads were error-corrected and collapsed into unique sequences by a nearest-neighbor algorithm in which closely related sequences were merged to remove PCR and sequencing errors. Alignment of CDR3 sequences to IMGT reference sequences was used to assign V, D and J gene segments. For a sequence to be retained, a match of at least six nucleotides was required to both a V gene segment and a J gene segment. A rearrangement counted as productive if the CDR3 had no stop codons and remained in frame with V and J, and every other rearrangement counted as non-productive. Following IMGT convention, CDR3 was defined as the stretch from the second conserved V-encoded cysteine up to the conserved J-encoded phenylalanine. In an earlier analysis of 587 of the donors, sequences lacking an unambiguous match to a single V gene segment were excluded. An earlier analysis of a few hundred of the donors classified V segments as functional when productive rearrangements were above 56.7% and as segregating when the standard deviation between donors was above 5%. A statistical classification framework was built to diagnose cytomegalovirus status from the catalog of TCR beta chain sequences. V and J gene assignment, in a later analysis, came from comparing TCR nucleotide sequences with IMGT/GENE-DB human TR gene sequences. Using the TCRdist pipeline, a later analysis assigned CDR3 sequences along with most-parsimonious VDJ recombination scenarios. In a later analysis, each TCR beta chain was defined by its CDR3 amino acid sequence together with its V-gene family, and reads without a unique V-gene family were excluded. As a way to deal with suspected cross-contamination and a sequencing artifact, a later analysis dropped 450 to 700 nucleotide sequences that were highly shared and had low generation probability. In a later analysis, a clonal expansion index was calculated for each public chain from normalized within-repertoire ranks of inferred template counts. A later analysis computed generation probabilities with a VDJ recombination model fitted to out-of-frame rearrangements, and checked the results against IGoR. Hypergeometric tests were used in a later analysis to score TCR-TCR, TCR-HLA and TCR-CMV co-occurrence, with a repertoire-size bias correction applied to the TCR pairs. False discovery rates were estimated in a later analysis by permuting HLA or CMV assignments 20 times. A later analysis grouped co-occurring TCRs with DBSCAN, adding TCRdist sequence similarity when clustering within HLA-allele-positive subsets. Repertoires with fewer than 30,000 or more than 120,000 public chains, plus five repertoires with anomalous nucleotide sharing, were excluded from co-occurrence clustering. TCRdb took over this immuneACCESS table, retaining in-frame rearrangements with V and J assigned. Such tables are incomplete; in checked studies, under half of the missing clones stem from an unresolved V gene, and the remainder is unexplained. D and trimming were read from the DNA, whereas the V and J calls and clone size are those reported in that table. In all, the sample holds 95,000 to 150,000 clones, and around 80% of those were seen once. The ten largest clones add up to approximately 10% of the sample.

In the germline V gene, CDR1 corresponds to SGHDT and CDR2 to YYEEEE. The CDR3 starts with the cysteine, ends with the phenylalanine, and has 15 residues. Just CDR3 DNA is preserved here, 45 bases in frame from base 1. Notes on this clone: No antigen is known for it. The junction departs from germline at one end; a sequencing error may be responsible.

On the study overall, not on this receptor specifically: Sequencing depth was assumed to be roughly uniform across donors in the presence/absence analyses, though that assumption may not hold. In a later analysis, most CMV-associated TCR beta chains were found to appear HLA-restricted, with HLA associations seemingly driven largely by CMV exposure. In a later genetic analysis, fewer N-insertions in productive TCRs were reported among donors in an Asian-associated ancestry cluster than the roughly 700-donor mean. In both the original and validation cohorts, the classifier was reported to diagnose cytomegalovirus status with high specificity and sensitivity. For the cohort, immune exposure information was limited to CMV serostatus. The authors suggested that the approach could potentially be generalized to other disease states and immunological phenotypes. A cluster of highly shared sequence variants was judged likely to be a technical artifact of the sequencing pipeline. Correlated functional status among segregating V segments might be attributable to linkage disequilibrium, but an unknown experimental factor could not be ruled out. A further reported finding was that TCR beta sequences accurately predicted the HLA-A and HLA-B alleles for most subjects in the first cohort. A later analysis found that TCR association rates varied across HLA loci, with DRB1 alleles showing the most associated TCRs and HLA-C alleles the fewest. In a later genetic analysis, a missense DCLRE1C variant was associated with V-gene and J-gene trimming of TCR beta chains, and the association was replicated in an independent cohort. An earlier analysis of some 590 of the donors showed that most TCR beta V segments appeared in productive rearrangements either about 90% or about 30% of the time, which broadly matched IMGT annotations. Strong co-occurrence of HLA alleles, especially DR and DQ, made assigning TCR associations to individual alleles difficult. The earlier analysis of some 540 of the donors excluded around 17 rarely observed V segments, including chromosome 9 orphons, because counts were too low. HLA typing was unavailable for some donors at each locus, so association tests used only the typed subset. The 87-base-pair reads could not distinguish some IMGT-functional V segments, including TRBV6-2 and TRBV6-3, so those segments were excluded. Most TCR sequences were seen in very few donors, while some public TCRs were found in many individuals. A total of roughly 160 TCR beta chains were listed by the study as associated with cytomegalovirus. In a later analysis, HLA-associated TCR beta chains showed more clonal expansion and lower generation probabilities than non-associated chains that were equally common. In this cohort, only TCR beta chains were sequenced, and detectable features were limited by the absence of alpha or paired-chain data. In vitro tests confirmed that a few of the cytomegalovirus-associated TCR beta chains recognize cytomegalovirus antigens. A later analysis associated some 17,000 TCR beta sequences with specific HLA alleles at a false discovery rate of 0.05. A later analysis reported that several top co-occurrence clusters appeared linked to parvovirus B19, influenza, CMV and Epstein-Barr virus.

The clonotype originates from a man aged 30-40 years in good health and CMV-seropositive. The chain couples TRBV5-6 to TRBJ2-5; the junction holds 7 bases that match TRBD2. The sequencing sample was made of PBMCs. The nucleotide sequence is given as TGTGCCAGCAGCTTGGATCTAGCGGACCAGGAGACCCAGTACTTC. It specifies CASSLDLADQETQYF.